This passage covers 27 T cell receptor beta chains from one sample sequenced in a study of blood T cell repertoires in COVID-19. Here immunoSEQ multiplex PCR was the method, and the copy in TCRdb shows in-frame clones only, minus some. The sample lists roughly 240,000 clones; about 80% were seen once. The sequencing input was peripheral blood. These TCRs come from a woman older than 75 with acute or convalescent COVID-19.

CDR3 in DNA: TGTGCCAGCTCACCAGGACACCAATACATAATCACCGGGGAGCTGTTTTTT. Translating gives CASSPGHQYIITGELFF. This rearrangement joins TRBV18 to TRBJ2-2; D is possibly TRBD1 (5 bases). This CDR3 has 17 amino acids. The V gene lost 2 bases and the J gene lost 4 bases, with 17 bases spanning the gap. In germline, CDR1 is KGHSH, CDR2 LQKENI.

The chain is built from TRBV18 and TRBJ2-3; 7 nucleotides agree with TRBD2. The CDR3 is 17 residues long. The V segment lost 3 bases and the J segment 1 base; nucleotides outside the gene matches: 10. The germline V gene encodes CDR1 KGHSH and CDR2 LQKENI. As DNA, the CDR3 is TGTGCCAGCTCACCCATGACTCGGAGCGGGGGCACAGATACGCAGTATTTT. It encodes CASSPMTRSGGTDTQYF.

The chain is built from TRBV11-2 and TRBJ2-5; D perhaps matches TRBD1 (6 bases). This CDR3 contains 15 residues. Germline V gives CDR1 SGHAT, CDR2 FQNNGV. Trimming pared 3 bases from V and 2 bases from J, leaving 13 bases between. CDR3 protein: CASSLDRQVQETQYF. The DNA for the CDR3 is TGTGCCAGCAGCTTGGACAGACAAGTACAAGAGACCCAGTACTTC.

The rearrangement uses TRBV4-3 and TRBJ2-1; D not certain. The germline V gene has CDR1 LGHNA and CDR2 YSLEER. This CDR3 is built from 14 residues. V lost 0 bases to trimming and J lost 9 bases, with 12 bases between them. The CDR3 coding sequence is TGCGCCAGCAGCCAAGATAGGTCGCGGTCTGAGCAGTTCTTC. This codes for CASSQDRSRSEQFF.

A few counts support this clone. The V and J genes are TRBV6-6 and TRBJ1-3, with TRBD1 as a possible D gene (6 bases). Trimming left V 5 bases short and J 0 bases short, with 14 bases between. From germline, CDR1 is MNHNY and CDR2 SVGAGI (reference sequence). The CDR3 has 16 residues. CDR3 sequence: CASSPGGLSSGNTIYF. In DNA form, the CDR3 reads TGTGCCAGCAGTCCCGGGGGGCTGAGCTCTGGAAACACCATATATTTT.

CDR3: CASSVAGGHTGELFF. Written as DNA, the CDR3 is TGTGCCAGCAGCGTAGCGGGGGGGCATACCGGGGAGCTGTTTTTT. The V gene is TRBV9, the J gene TRBJ2-2; 8 bases line up with TRBD2. Germline CDR1 is SGDLS and CDR2 is YYNGEE. The length of the CDR3 is 15 residues. After removal of 0 bases from V and 5 bases from J, the junction contained 3 bases not matched to a gene.

The chain couples TRBV4-1 to TRBJ2-3; D is perhaps TRBD1 (6 bases). V was shortened by 0 bases and J by 11 bases, with 6 bases between the two germline ends. This CDR3 spans 11 amino acids. The germline V gene encodes CDR1 MGHRA and CDR2 YSYEKL. In nucleotides, the CDR3 is TGCGCCAGCAGCCAAGAAGGGGGGCAGTATTTT. Translated, it gives CASSQEGGQYF.

This chain connects TRBV2 to TRBJ2-2; D perhaps matches TRBD2 (5 bases). Germline V gives CDR1 SNHLY, CDR2 FYNNEI. Trimming cost V 7 bases and J 5 bases, with 11 bases left between them. The CDR3 spans 13 residues. The CDR3 loop reads CASIKPGTGELFF. CDR3 DNA sequence: TGTGCCAGCATCAAACCGGGGACCGGGGAGCTGTTTTTT.

J is TRBJ2-1 and V is TRBV11-3; a weak D match, TRBD2 (6 bases). Trimming removed 4 bases from V and 4 bases from J, with 14 bases in between. Germline-derived CDR1 and CDR2 are SGHNT and YENEEA. The CDR3 covers 15 residues. Here the CDR3 DNA reads TGTGCCAGCAGCTATGGTGGGGCGGGATACAATGAGCAGTTCTTC. Translating it yields CASSYGGAGYNEQFF.

The rearrangement uses TRBV6-2 or TRBV6-3 and TRBJ1-1; D unclear. V was clipped by 2 bases and J by 7 bases, with 8 bases between them. CDR1 and CDR2 from the germline V gene are MNHEY and SVGEGT. This CDR3 contains 12 residues. This CDR3 reads CASSYPPHEAFF. The CDR3 DNA sequence: TGTGCCAGCAGTTACCCCCCCCATGAAGCTTTCTTT.

The chain is built from TRBV27 and TRBJ1-2, with TRBD1 as a possible D gene (6 bases). V was clipped by 2 bases and J by 8 bases, with 12 bases between them. Germline lookup yields CDR1 MNHEY and CDR2 SMNVEV (reference sequence). The CDR3 spans 13 residues. CDR3 DNA: TGTGCCAGCAGTTTACCTACAGGGCGGGGCTACACCTTC. This codes for CASSLPTGRGYTF.

The chain links TRBV7-2 to TRBJ1-6; 7 nucleotides match TRBD1. The CDR3 has 14 residues. Germline CDR1 is SGHTA and CDR2 is FQGNSA. The ends lost 6 bases at V and 6 bases at J; junction bases unmatched: 5. The CDR3 nucleotides are TGTGCCAGCAGGCTCGGGACAGTTAATTCACCCCTCCACTTT. As protein: CASRLGTVNSPLHF. Filled out from reference TRBV7-2 and TRBJ1-6, the complete variable domain reads GAGVSQSPSNKVTEKGKDVELRCDPISGHTALYWYRQSLGQGLEFLIYFQGNSAPDKSGLPSDRFSAERTGGSVSTLTIQRTQQEDSAVYLCASRLGTVNSPLHFGNGTRLTVT.

The V call is TRBV11-2, the J call TRBJ1-2; 7 nucleotides match TRBD1. Germline trimming cut 4 bases from V and 8 bases from J; bases unmatched to any gene: 7. The CDR3 loop spans 13 amino acids. Germline values: CDR1 SGHAT, CDR2 FQNNGV. The CDR3 sequence: CASSSKQGSGYTF. DNA for the CDR3: TGTGCCAGCAGCTCCAAACAGGGGAGCGGCTACACCTTC. Combining the CDR3 with reference TRBV11-2 and TRBJ1-2 gives the whole variable domain EAGVAQSPRYKIIEKRQSVAFWCNPISGHATLYWYQQILGQGPKLLIQFQNNGVVDDSQLPKDRFSAERLKGVDSTLKIQPAKLEDSAVYLCASSSKQGSGYTFGSGTRLTVV.

This chain links TRBV19 with TRBJ2-1; TRBD1 might be the D (5 bases). The ends were cut back, 1 base at V and 6 bases at J, with 13 bases in the middle. This CDR3 region has 15 residues. The germline CDR1 and CDR2 sequences are LNHDA and SQIVND (reference sequence). This CDR3 reads CASSIGTRLGNEQFF. The DNA for the CDR3 is TGTGCCAGTAGTATAGGGACAAGGCTCGGCAATGAGCAGTTCTTC.

The CDR3 bases are TGTGCCAGCAGCCCAGTATCGGGTCCCTATGGCTACACCTTC. It specifies CASSPVSGPYGYTF. The chain uses TRBV3-1 (or the pseudogene TRBV3-2) and TRBJ1-2; D not resolved. Germline loops: CDR1 LGHDT, CDR2 YNNKEL (reference sequence). This CDR3 region has 14 residues. V was shortened by 4 bases and J by 4 bases, with 13 bases between the two germline ends.

V and J are TRBV3-1 (or the pseudogene TRBV3-2) and TRBJ1-1; D is undetermined. Germline V lookup: CDR1 LGHDT, CDR2 YNNKEL (reference sequence). V lost 3 bases, J lost 6 bases, and 11 bases lay in between. The CDR3 loop spans 13 amino acids. The CDR3 loop reads CASSHGGRPEAFF. The CDR3 region has the DNA TGTGCCAGCAGCCACGGAGGCCGACCTGAAGCTTTCTTT.

The chain joins TRBV5-1 to TRBJ2-1, with TRBD1 matching over 9 bases. The CDR3 is 16 amino acids. J was trimmed by 7 bases and V by 0 bases; bases with no gene match: 8. Germline V gene sequence: CDR1 SGHRS, CDR2 YFSETQ. Written as DNA, the CDR3 is TGCGCCAGCAGCTTGGTAATAGGGACAGGGACGAATGAGCAGTTCTTC. Protein sequence: CASSLVIGTGTNEQFF.

V and J are TRBV6-1 and TRBJ2-2, with 9 positions matching TRBD2. Trimming at V came to 2 bases and at J to 6 bases, leaving 7 bases not matched to a gene. From germline, CDR1 is MNHNS and CDR2 SASEGT. This CDR3 contains 16 residues. The CDR3 here is CASSERGLARPGELFF. The CDR3 nucleotides are TGTGCCAGCAGTGAAAGGGGACTAGCCCGCCCCGGGGAGCTGTTTTTT.

This chain joins TRBV7-6 and TRBJ2-1; 7 nucleotides agree with TRBD2. With 2 bases clipped from V and 4 bases from J, the junction kept 5 bases outside the gene matches. From germline, CDR1 is SGHVS and CDR2 FNYEAQ. The CDR3 sequence is 15 residues long. This CDR3 reads CASSLSPSGYNEQFF. The CDR3, as DNA: TGTGCCAGCAGCTTAAGCCCTAGCGGTTACAATGAGCAGTTCTTC.

The V gene is TRBV19, the J gene TRBJ1-3; TRBD1 agrees at 7 bases. Germline loops: CDR1 LNHDA, CDR2 SQIVND (reference sequence). This CDR3 comprises 14 residues. The trim removed 8 bases at V and 2 bases at J, leaving 6 bases unmatched. The CDR3 region has the DNA TGTGCCAGTGCCGAGGGGGCAACTGGAAACACCATATATTTT. Translation: CASAEGATGNTIYF.

V is TRBV6-2 or TRBV6-3 and J is TRBJ2-5, with TRBD2 matching 10 bases. This CDR3 contains 16 residues. In germline, CDR1 is MNHEY, CDR2 SVGEGT. J lost 3 bases, V lost 0 bases, and 4 bases had no gene match. The DNA for the CDR3 is TGTGCCAGCAGTTACTCAAGCGGGAGGGCCGAAGAGACCCAGTACTTC. Residues: CASSYSSGRAEETQYF.

The J gene is TRBJ2-5, the V gene TRBV6-5; 7 positions match TRBD1. Germline V gene sequence: CDR1 MNHEY, CDR2 SVGAGI. There are 13 residues in the CDR3. V shed 6 bases and J 5 bases; nucleotides not matched to a gene: 6. The CDR3 DNA sequence: TGTGCCAGCAGGGGCGGACAGGTGGAGACCCAGTACTTC. Its translation: CASRGGQVETQYF.

The genes are TRBV5-1 and TRBJ1-4; 10 bases line up with TRBD1. The CDR3 has 16 residues. The germline gives CDR1 SGHRS, CDR2 YFSETQ. Trimming took 6 bases from V and 3 from J; bases not matched to a gene: 8. DNA for the CDR3: TGCGCCAGCAAGTACCGGACAGGGGGATCTAATGAAAAACTGTTTTTT. This codes for CASKYRTGGSNEKLFF.

The J gene is TRBJ2-2, the V gene TRBV28; maybe TRBD2 (6 bases). Germline assignment: CDR1 MDHEN and CDR2 SYDVKM. The CDR3 has 14 residues. The V end lost 5 bases, the J end lost 7 bases, and 14 bases lay between the germline ends. The CDR3 nucleotides are TGTGCCAGCAGTCCCTACGGGGGAGGCGGGGAGCTGTTTTTT. Translation: CASSPYGGGGELFF. Drawing the rest from reference TRBV28 and TRBJ2-2, the complete variable domain is DVKVTQSSRYLVKRTGEKVFLECVQDMDHENMFWYRQDPGLGLRLIYFSYDVKMKEKGDIPEGYSVSREKKERFSLILESASTNQTSMYLCASSPYGGGGELFFGEGSRLTVL.

The chain has TRBV9 and TRBJ2-2; the match to TRBD2 covers 9 bases. The CDR3 sequence is 15 residues long. Germline V lookup: CDR1 SGDLS, CDR2 YYNGEE. V was pared by 3 bases and J by 4 bases, with 4 bases of the junction left unmatched. As DNA, the CDR3 is TGTGCCAGCAGCGCCCTAGCGGGGCGCACCGGGGAGCTGTTTTTT. Protein product: CASSALAGRTGELFF.

The rearrangement joins TRBV6-8 to TRBJ1-6; the match to TRBD1 covers 9 bases. CDR3 length: 16 residues. Germline CDR1 is MNHGY and CDR2 is SAAAGT. The V and J ends lost 0 bases and 9 bases, in that order; junction bases with no gene match: 6. The CDR3 DNA is TGTGCCAGCAGTTACTCAGGGACAGGGCGAGGTTCACCCCTCCACTTT. Its protein product is CASSYSGTGRGSPLHF.

The chain is built from TRBV7-6 and TRBJ2-5; a possible D gene is TRBD2 (7 bases). The germline V gene has CDR1 SGHVS and CDR2 FNYEAQ. The CDR3 spans 15 residues. The V end was cut by 1 base, the J end by 5 bases, with 14 bases between. CDR3 coding DNA: TGTGCCAGCAGCTTAGAAGGGGGGGGCAGGGAGACCCAGTACTTC. Amino acids: CASSLEGGGRETQYF.